This T cell receptor (beta chain) was observed in a study of PD-L1 blockade in urothelial cancer (dated by TCRdb to about 2017). About the full investigation: Therapy was started at some point between 2013 and 2015 for all patients, and atezolizumab 1,200 mg was administered intravenously every 3 weeks. Pretreatment tumor samples and matched peripheral blood, collected serially before and after atezolizumab treatment, underwent TCR sequencing. Pretreatment blood TCR-seq was available for twenty-nine patients, at least one posttreatment blood collection was obtained for around 25 patients, and tumor TCR-seq was available for around 25 patients. Durable clinical benefit was defined as progression-free survival longer than 6 months, and TCR features were also tested against progression-free and overall survival. About 85% of the roughly 30 patients were males with bladder-origin urothelial cancer, and about 65% of the 29 reported a prior smoking history. In the same patients who had TCR sequencing, pretreatment tumors also underwent whole exome sequencing and RNA sequencing. Blood samples were analyzed 3 weeks after the start of treatment (second dose) and 6 weeks after the start of treatment. A median of approximately 140,000 T cells and around 81,000 unique TCRs was obtained from blood samples, and a median clonality of approximately 0.08 was observed. An ECOG performance status of 0 or 1 was recorded for the patients, and 0 to 3 prior chemotherapy regimens had been received by the patients. An exploratory multi-omic analysis was conducted of the somatic, immune and clinical correlates of response to PD-L1 blockade with atezolizumab in urothelial cancer. Durable clinical benefit was achieved by nine patients and was not achieved by 20 patients.

This clone occurred once. It has no known antigen specificity. There are no base qualities to consult, and no much larger clone falls within one base. Including cysteine and phenylalanine, the CDR3 has 18 amino acids. The CDR3 DNA has 54 bases and is translated from base 1. V is pruned by 0 bases and J by 2 bases, leaving 12 bases of the junction without a gene match. The CDR1 and CDR2 encoded by the germline V gene (reference sequence) are GTSNPN and SVGIG. Each PCR received spiked-in synthetic TCR analog templates so that absolute template abundance could be estimated from read counts. The immunoSEQ assay used bias-controlled V and J gene primers to amplify TCRbeta CDR3 regions from genomic DNA. Sequencing of rearranged TCRbeta segments was performed at approximately 20X coverage. As for the original processing: Clustering was used to correct sequencing errors, and CDR3s were annotated against IMGT so that V, D and J genes could be assigned. Downstream analyses used only productive TCRbeta rearrangements and left out out-of-frame or stop-codon sequences. To compute clonality, Shannon entropy was normalized by the log of the number of unique productive sequences and then subtracted from one. Fisher's exact test with Benjamini-Hochberg correction, at a threshold of adjusted p below 0.01, was used to find clones that differed between time points or between blood and tumor. Held by TCRdb, this immuneACCESS table contains in-frame sequences only and omits some clones. Under half of the omission traces to an unresolved V gene where checked; the cause of the rest is unknown. Clonal size and the V and J genes are those of that table, whereas D and trimming came from the DNA. In this sample the table shows under 60,000 clones, more than 75% of which occur a single time. The ten biggest clones cover roughly a tenth of the sample.

The time point label corresponds to: peripheral blood 6 weeks after treatment start. The cohort comprised 29 patients with locally advanced or metastatic urothelial carcinoma treated at Memorial Sloan Kettering on a trial protocol. Peripheral blood mononuclear cells were collected pretreatment and during treatment, with between 1 and 8 total time points obtained per patient. The Qiagen DNeasy Blood extraction kit was used to purify genomic DNA from total PBMCs and tumor samples. Collected pretreatment and during treatment, PBMCs were isolated and stored as previously described. The full study reports these points: A pretreatment peripheral blood TCR clonality below the median was linked to improved progression-free and overall survival. Because the sample size was small (n of about 30) and many exploratory analyses were performed, the results are intended to be hypothesis-generating. Greater expansion of tumor-associated TCR clones in peripheral blood 3 weeks after the start of treatment was observed in patients with durable benefit (n ≈ 24, p = 0.022).

The sample consisted of PBMCs, taken around atezolizumab (anti-PD-L1) treatment. The chain is assembled from TRBV30 and TRBJ1-4, and TRBD1 aligns with 7 junction nucleotides. This TCR was recovered from a man aged 55-75 years with urothelial cancer. At the DNA level, the sequence is TGTGCCTGGAGTGTCCGTACAGGGGAATTGAGGACTAATGAAAAACTGTTTTTT. Its product reads: CAWSVRTGELRTNEKLFF.